The entry below gives a single T cell receptor beta chain sequence along with its context. This entry is derived from a study of cytomegalovirus exposure and HLA in healthy donors. Study in general: About 79 million unique TCRs from HLA-typed donors were held in an early data release.

The germline V and J ends were trimmed by 5 bases and 10 bases, with 20 bases remaining between them. The CDR3 length is 14 residues. Looked up from germline, CDR1 is SEHNR and CDR2 is FQNEAQ (reference sequence). A multiplex PCR was run with 60 Vbeta primers and 13 Jbeta primers. Some clones are missing from TCRdb's copy, which holds only in-frame ones; the method was immunoSEQ multiplex PCR. The repertoire table contains tens of thousands of clones. V is TRBV7-9 and J is TRBJ1-1; D gene uncertain. This sequence was found in a man over 45 in good health and CMV-seropositive. The sample was PBMCs. The CDR3 here is CASSPPRESLLAFF. Written as DNA, the CDR3 is TGTGCCAGCAGCCCCCCTCGCGAGTCCCTTCTAGCTTTCTTT. Supplemented by reference TRBV7-9 and TRBJ1-1, the full variable domain reads DTGVSQNPRHKITKRGQNVTFRCDPISEHNRLYWYRQTLGQGPEFLTYFQNEAQLEKSRLLSDRFSAERPKGSFSTLEIQRTEQGDSAMYLCASSPPRESLLAFFGQGTRLTVV.